Listed below are T cell receptor beta chains from one sample, sequenced in a study of regulatory T cells in long-lasting Graves disease. TCRdb re-called the multiplex PCR reads with MiXCR, one entry per CDR3 protein. The sample contains hundreds of thousands of distinct CDR3 sequences, about 15% of which appear only once. These data also formed part of another study, on T cells in Graves' hyperthyroidism and ophthalmopathy.

Sample: peripheral blood mononuclear cells (PBMCs), taken at new diagnosis, from a patient treated with antithyroid drugs. The receptor set was obtained from a woman under 40 with Graves disease. Both conserved end residues are part of each CDR3. The D gene is left open where the match is weak. Expanded clones get a size class; other rows say once, few or many, or leave the size out.

j_call d_call v_call clone_size cdr3_nt cdr3_aa
TRBJ2-7 TRBD2 TRBV29-1 few TGCAGCGTTGGGCGGAACGGGAGGGAGCAGTACTTC CSVGRNGREQYF
TRBJ2-2 TRBD1 TRBV29-1 many TGCAGCGTTGTACAGGGGTACACCGGGGAGCTGTTTTTT CSVVQGYTGELFF
TRBJ2-1 TRBD2 TRBV3-1 many TGTGCCAGCAGCCTGGGACTAGCGGGGGTGTTCAATGAGCAGTTCTTC CASSLGLAGVFNEQFF
TRBJ1-6 . TRBV10-3 . TGTGCCATCAGGGAGATCGGTAATTCACCCCTCCACTTT CAIREIGNSPLHF
TRBJ1-6 . TRBV28 . TGTGCCAGCAGTAACACCGTGCTCCACTTT CASSNTVLHF
TRBJ2-7 TRBD1 TRBV28 few TGTGCCAGCAGTTTAAGGGACAGGGGGCTATACGAGCAGTACTTC CASSLRDRGLYEQYF
TRBJ1-2 TRBD1 TRBV25-1 many TGTGCCAGCAGTGAGGACAGGAGCTATGGCTACACCTTC CASSEDRSYGYTF
TRBJ2-2 . TRBV24-1 . TGTGCCACCAGTGCCTCCCCGGACAGATCGATCGGGGAGCTGTTTTTT CATSASPDRSIGELFF
TRBJ2-2 TRBD2 TRBV12-3/TRBV12-4 many TGTGCCAGCAGTTCCCCTTCGGTGTGTAGCGGGAGGGGAACCGGGGAGCTGTTTTTT CASSSPSVCSGRGTGELFF
TRBJ2-2 . TRBV19 . TGTGCCAGTAGTATCGGGACCGGGGGGCCCGGGGAGCTGTTTTTT CASSIGTGGPGELFF
TRBJ1-2 . TRBV6-1 . TGTGCCTGCAGCGTGGGCAGTGGCGGCTACACCTTC CACSVGSGGYTF
TRBJ1-1 . TRBV9 many TGTGCCAGCAGCGTACCGACAGATGACACTGAAGCTTTCTTT CASSVPTDDTEAFF
TRBJ1-5 . TRBV6-1 many TGTGCCAGCAGTGAGGGCAGGGCGGGGTATCAGCCCCAGCATTTT CASSEGRAGYQPQHF
TRBJ2-5 . TRBV20-1 few TGCAGTGCTCCGGTTAGGGCCCAGTACTTC CSAPVRAQYF
TRBJ1-1 TRBD1 TRBV28 . TGTGCCAGCTCGTCCACTGAGACAGGGTCGGCGAACACTGAAGCTTTCTTT CASSSTETGSANTEAFF
TRBJ1-1 . TRBV5-1 many TGTGCCAGCAGCTTAGGCAAAAACACTGAAGCTTTCTTT CASSLGKNTEAFF
TRBJ2-7 TRBD1 TRBV27 many TGTGCCAGCAAGCAGGGGGCGTCCGAGCAGTACTTC CASKQGASEQYF
TRBJ1-6 . TRBV19 . TGTGCCAGTAGTCCCAGGGCGGATAATTCACCCCTCCACTTT CASSPRADNSPLHF
TRBJ1-1 . TRBV25-1 . TGTGCCAGCAGTGAGGTAGGTTGGAGGGGAACTGAAGCTTTCTTT CASSEVGWRGTEAFF
TRBJ1-3 . TRBV10-3 . TGTGCCATCAGTGAATCGGGGTACAGAAACACCATATATTTT CAISESGYRNTIYF
TRBJ2-7 TRBD1 TRBV6-1 . TGTGCCAGCCGTAACCAGGGGGCCAACAGGGGCGAGCAGTACTTC CASRNQGANRGEQYF
TRBJ2-3 . TRBV7-2 many TGTGCCAGCAGCTTAGATCCCCTTAGGAGAGATACGCAGTATTTT CASSLDPLRRDTQYF
TRBJ2-6 . TRBV6-1 . TGTGCCAGCACCCTAGACAGCTCTGGGGCCAACGTCCTGACTTTC CASTLDSSGANVLTF
TRBJ2-4 TRBD1 TRBV28 many TGTGCCAGCAGCCAACCGGGACAGGGGGCCCCAAAAGCCAAAAACATTCAGTACTTC CASSQPGQGAPKAKNIQYF
TRBJ1-2 . TRBV4-1 . TGCGCCAGCAGCCAAGATGAATGGACCATGGGGGGCTACACCTTC CASSQDEWTMGGYTF
TRBJ2-3 . TRBV7-3 few TGTGCCAGCAGCCTAAAAGTCGTGGCGGGATCTAGCACAGATACGCAGTATTTT CASSLKVVAGSSTDTQYF
TRBJ2-1 . TRBV4-2 many TGTGCCAGCAGCCAAGACTCCGGGTTAGGTGGATACAATGAGCAGTTCTTC CASSQDSGLGGYNEQFF
TRBJ2-7 TRBD2 TRBV15 . TGTGCCACCAGCAGAGGTCCGGGAGGGCCGTTCGGCGAGCAGTACTTC CATSRGPGGPFGEQYF